The rows below give T cell receptor beta chains drawn from one sample of a study of chemoradiotherapy in HPV16-positive cancers. This table comes from immunoSEQ multiplex PCR, and its TCRdb copy is limited to in-frame clones, with some not included. Of about 21,000 clones detected, 70% to 90% appear once; the ten largest clones hold about 2.1%. The sequencing here drew on blood, taken from a patient who underwent chemoradiotherapy. These receptors were taken from a human donor with HPV-associated anogenital cancer. Each CDR3 is given with its conserved first and last residue. Each record gives: CDR3 length, D gene, V gene, CDR3 protein. D genes are given only for firm matches.

length: 16
D: -
V: TRBV7-9
CDR3: CASSLGPSNYADTQYF

length: 15
D: -
V: TRBV7-6
CDR3: CASSLRRVAKNIQYF

length: 13
D: TRBD1
V: TRBV9
CDR3: CASSEDRDEKLFF

length: 14
D: TRBD1
V: TRBV19
CDR3: CASSPQGAFYGYTF

length: 15
D: TRBD1
V: TRBV4-1
CDR3: CASSQDPGTGREAFF

length: 14
D: TRBD1
V: TRBV11-3
CDR3: CASSGSQGRDGYTF

length: 10
D: -
V: TRBV7-2
CDR3: CASKDEKLFF

length: 14
D: -
V: TRBV6-5
CDR3: CASSYPPPNTEAFF

length: 14
D: -
V: TRBV18
CDR3: CASSQGGGNTEAFF

length: 15
D: -
V: TRBV19
CDR3: CASSTSRRLNTEAFF

length: 14
D: TRBD2
V: TRBV5-1
CDR3: CASSSGTTTYEQYF

length: 14
D: -
V: TRBV6-6
CDR3: CASSYLEFNQPQHF

length: 19
D: -
V: TRBV15
CDR3: CATSRGTGVREGTKNIQYF

length: 11
D: -
V: TRBV20-1
CDR3: CSARWNTEAFF

length: 16
D: TRBD2
V: TRBV7-3
CDR3: CASSPGTSGVTDTQYF

length: 13
D: -
V: TRBV11-2
CDR3: CASSFGLQETQYF

length: 12
D: TRBD1
V: TRBV19
CDR3: CASSHRGNTIYF

length: 16
D: -
V: TRBV13
CDR3: CASSPPLVGRRETQYF

length: 14
D: -
V: TRBV28
CDR3: CASSFGGVSTEAFF

length: 11
D: -
V: TRBV6-1
CDR3: CASSDFQPQHF

length: 14
D: TRBD1
V: TRBV7-8
CDR3: CASSAGQVPYGYTF

length: 15
D: TRBD1
V: TRBV27
CDR3: CASSSAGTGGYEQYF

length: 14
D: TRBD1
V: TRBV29-1
CDR3: CSAGGTGGKTEAFF

length: 15
D: TRBD2
V: TRBV12-5
CDR3: CASGGGLGKRETQYF